The source of this T cell receptor (beta chain) is a study of blood T cells in healthy people across ages. The CDR3 length is 18 residues. The germline V gene has CDR1 MNHNS and CDR2 SASEGT. Then a second PCR, running roughly 7 to 11 cycles, was carried out with a sample-barcoded 5' primer and a J-beta primer mix. One entry per CDR3 protein results from TCRdb running MiXCR on the 5' RACE reads. The profile shows approximately 850,000 distinct CDR3 sequences, 58% of them singletons. This clonotype has a single count. The receptor comes from a man aged 30-40 years in good health. The chain joins TRBV6-1 to TRBJ2-4; 9 bases match TRBD1. Gene TRBJ2-7 matches the end of the DNA better, so the J call may be wrong. Material: blood. The CDR3: CASSEFFDRGTPSYEQYF. DNA of the CDR3: TGTGCCAGCAGTGAATTTTTCGACAGGGGGACCCCTAGCTACGAGCAGTACTTC.